This T cell receptor beta chain was captured in a study of long-term antiretroviral therapy in people with HIV (dated by TCRdb to the early 2020s). In terms of the full investigation: The earliest samples were collected approximately a decade before the 2015 WHO recommendation for immediate ART, a period when ART was typically delayed until CD4 counts fell. From fewer than 35 adults with confirmed HIV infection, the cohort provided approximately 210 cryopreserved PBMC samples, gathered serially across a mean of roughly 6 years (range 1-12). A retrospective serial study tested whether ART initiation and durable HIV suppression were associated with changes in peripheral blood TRB repertoire composition and diversity. No cross-contamination during QIAcube processing turned up in test extractions that ran a monoclonal T-cell line alongside more than 30 polyclonal samples. Of the approximately 32 participants with HIV, ten to eleven were female. Broader findings and caveats from the paper: The samples span the years 2004 to 2017, and the ART regimens used at that time may not be as effective as current regimens. Inferences about post-ART repertoire changes are limited because no data were available on ART adherence, viral resistance or therapy changes. Since PBMC availability was limited, sequencing covered only the TCR beta chain, with no alpha chain pairing. The repertoire was dominated across all time points by expanded TRB clones identified before ART initiation, although this dominance was seen to fluctuate and to decrease in many PLHIV after ART. Unsorted PBMC were profiled instead of sorted CD4+ and CD8+ T cells because pre-ART samples had limited cell numbers. ART initiation was associated with a significant increase in TRB diversity, but diversity stayed significantly below transplant donor controls even after long-term ART. Narrower CDR3 length ranges were observed in HIV repertoires than in controls, and an antigen-experienced repertoire with only a slight naive shift after ART was suggested by the network structure.

Sequencing of the TRB variable region was done with the immunoSEQ hsTCRB v3.0 assay at survey level resolution. TRB sequencing targeted a depth of about 40,000-55,000 T-cell genomes per sample. TRB libraries were pooled and sequenced on an Illumina MiSeq using a v3 150-cycle kit. The original methods were these. Analysis of repertoires was carried out in R inside a reproducible Nextflow workflow spanning QC, data transformation and analysis. Custom analyses were implemented in LymphoSeq2, an R package for AIRR-Seq data exploration. Several samples that yielded fewer than 5000 total TRB sequences were excluded, so that around 190 HIV repertoires were analyzed. Among the roughly 200 retained HIV repertoires, about 60 were collected before ART initiation and fewer than 150 were collected after ART initiation. Repertoires were downsampled to 5000 TRB nucleotide sequences, with summary statistics averaged over 100 downsampling iterations. TRB sequences were retained for analysis only if CDR3 regions of at least seven amino acids were present. Two measures captured diversity: a Shannon entropy-derived clonality score and the Gini coefficient. In the repertoire networks, any two of the top 5000 CDR3 amino acid sequences were linked whenever the two sequences differed by an edit distance of one. For TRB CDR3 amino acid sequences, antigen specificity groups and MHC restriction were predicted with GLIPH2. Known CMV, EBV, HIV or tissue antigen associations were flagged by matching CDR3 amino acid sequences against VDJdb and McPAS-TCR. Pre-ART, post-ART and control groups were compared with Wilcoxon signed-rank tests and Holm-Bonferroni correction. TCRdb mirrors the immuneACCESS table, restricted to in-frame sequences. Some clones are absent from its copies; in checked studies, under half trace to an unresolved V gene, and the reason for the others is unknown. Clonal size and the V and J genes are those of that table, whereas D and trimming came from the DNA. Across this sample there are 20,000 to 25,000 clones, with roughly three quarters seen only once. Roughly 10% of the sample lies in the top ten.

Measured from the cysteine to the phenylalanine, the CDR3 is 18 residues long. CDR3 DNA is the only sequence kept; it has 54 bases, read in frame from the first base. Clipping removes 4 bases from V and 3 bases from J, with 14 as the unmatched junction base count. Based on the germline V gene (reference sequence), the CDR1 and CDR2 sequences are SGHKS and YYEKEE. As to this clone: There is no known antigen for this receptor. No much larger clone is present one base from it, and per-base qualities are unavailable.

Participants were included only if at least one PBMC sample before ART initiation and at least two post-ART samples were available. All participants with HIV were treated in the United States of America. Before DNA extraction, cryopreserved samples of about 0.95-11 million PBMC were thawed and then washed. At the time of the earliest PBMC sample, participants with HIV were aged between about 20 and 60 years. Each participant contributed PBMC samples from 1-4 timepoints before ART initiation and 2-8 timepoints after ART initiation, with a median of 7 samples. For every participant, serial HIV viral load, CD4+ T-cell count, ART history and demographic data were obtained. A Qiagen kit on a QIAcube was used to extract genomic DNA from unsorted PBMC, with samples processed in batches of 12.

The TCR sequence derives from a woman in her thirties or forties with HIV. Sequenced here: unsorted PBMCs, sampled 1.1 years before starting antiretroviral therapy. The V and J segments used are TRBV5-5 and TRBJ1-1, and TRBD1 aligns with 11 junction nucleotides. The sequence in DNA is TGTGCCAGCAGCCCGTTTTGGACAGGGGGCGACGGGCACACTGAAGCTTTCTTT. Its protein reads: CASSPFWTGGDGHTEAFF.